The following is a T cell receptor (beta chain) sequence with its context. No cognate antigen has been identified for it. The input lacks base qualities; no much larger clone sits a single base away. TCRbeta CDR3 regions were amplified from genomic DNA by means of the immunoSEQ Assay, a bias-controlled multiplex PCR. On the authors' methods: The number of nucleated cells in each sample was estimated from the amplification of reference gene primers within the assay. To quantify the absolute abundance of each unique TCRbeta CDR3 rearrangement, sequence reads were collapsed and filtered. For each sample, productive Simpson clonality was calculated by taking the square root of Simpson's diversity index across productive rearrangements. Here the immuneACCESS table is served through TCRdb, limited to in-frame sequences with V and J called. Missing clones are a known gap in these copies; in checked studies unresolved V genes cover under half, and the rest lacks a known reason. D and trimming come from the DNA, and the V and J calls and clone size come from that table. This sample has roughly 150,000 clones in its table, and about 80% of those were observed once. The biggest ten clones account for approximately 11% of the sample.

This entry is derived from a study of blood T cell repertoires in COVID-19 (dated by TCRdb to 2019 to 2021). Concerning the study at large: Samples covering the acute and convalescent phases of COVID-19 were provided by collaborators in the United States, Italy and Spain. Sample metadata almost always included a de-identified subject ID, COVID-19 status, age in years and sex. The material from the prospective study consisted of cDNA or gDNA derived from T cells, B-cell-depleted T cells, or PBMCs. The samples were drawn from two sources: the first 160 participants of the ongoing ImmuneRACE study, and 1,200 or so subjects contributed by 6 global collaborators. HLA class I and class II types, where available, came from metadata supplied by the sample provider rather than from assay-based typing. The repertoires were made available in a free public database intended to serve as a resource for research on the immune response to SARS-CoV-2. Subjects who had been exposed to COVID-19, were actively infected with it, or had recovered from it provided the deeply sampled blood TCRbeta repertoires that made up the dataset.

Whole blood was collected in K2EDTA tubes by collaborating institutions according to the institutions' own protocols. For TCRbeta analysis, collaborators shipped samples as frozen whole blood, isolated PBMCs, or DNA extracted from either of those sample types. The full study reports these points: The quantity of clinical and demographic metadata differed by source and by participant and was supplied without curation.

The TCR comes from an older man with active or convalescent COVID-19. The sequenced material came from peripheral blood.

The CDR3 is CASSRNEQKVYEQYF. The nucleotide sequence reads as follows: TGCGCCAGCAGCCGGAACGAACAGAAAGTCTACGAGCAGTACTTC. Here the chain combines TRBV4-1 and TRBJ2-7, with no confident D gene call. CDR1 MGHRA and CDR2 YSYEKL are derived from the germline V gene. The CDR3 measures 15 amino acids from cysteine to phenylalanine. CDR3 DNA only is kept here, 45 bases in frame from base 1. The V end loses 4 bases and the J end loses 3 bases, and a stretch of 16 bases separates them.